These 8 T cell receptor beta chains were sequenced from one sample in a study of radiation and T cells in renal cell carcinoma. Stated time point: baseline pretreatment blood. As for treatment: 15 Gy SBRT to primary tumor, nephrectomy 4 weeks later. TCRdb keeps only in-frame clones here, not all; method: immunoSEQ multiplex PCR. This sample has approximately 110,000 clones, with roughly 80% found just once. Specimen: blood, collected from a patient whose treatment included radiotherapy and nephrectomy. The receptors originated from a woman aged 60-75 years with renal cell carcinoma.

CDR3 amino acids: CASSYSSGRAHEQFF. The CDR3 region has the DNA TGTGCCAGCAGTTACTCGAGCGGACGCGCTCATGAGCAGTTCTTC. V gene TRBV6-6 combines with J gene TRBJ2-1; possible D gene TRBD2, 5 bases. V lost 0 bases and J lost 8, with 14 bases in between. The germline gives CDR1 MNHNY, CDR2 SVGAGI (reference sequence). This CDR3 region has 15 residues.

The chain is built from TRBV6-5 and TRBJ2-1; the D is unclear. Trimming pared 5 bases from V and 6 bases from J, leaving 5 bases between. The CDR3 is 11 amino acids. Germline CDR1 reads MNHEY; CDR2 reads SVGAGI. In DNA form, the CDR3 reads TGTGCCAGCAGTCCGGCCAATGAGCAGTTCTTC. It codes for CASSPANEQFF.

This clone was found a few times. The CDR3 coding sequence is TGTGCCGTCCTGGGACGATACAATCAGCCCCAGCATTTT. Its translation: CAVLGRYNQPQHF. The V call is TRBV28, the J call TRBJ1-5; D may be TRBD1 (5 bases). Germline lookup yields CDR1 MDHEN and CDR2 SYDVKM. The CDR3 covers 13 residues. Trimming shortened V by 11 bases and J by 3 bases, and 14 bases separated the two germline ends. Complete variable domain (other parts from reference TRBV28 and TRBJ1-5): DVKVTQSSRYLVKRTGEKVFLECVQDMDHENMFWYRQDPGLGLRLIYFSYDVKMKEKGDIPEGYSVSREKKERFSLILESASTNQTSMYLCAVLGRYNQPQHFGDGTRLSIL.

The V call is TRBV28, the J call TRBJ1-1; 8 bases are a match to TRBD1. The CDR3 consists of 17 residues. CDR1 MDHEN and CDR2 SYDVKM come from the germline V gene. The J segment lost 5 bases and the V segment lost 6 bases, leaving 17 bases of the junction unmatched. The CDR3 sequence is CASSPQAFQGAGTEAFF. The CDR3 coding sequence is TGTGCCAGCAGCCCCCAAGCCTTCCAGGGGGCAGGGACTGAAGCTTTCTTT.

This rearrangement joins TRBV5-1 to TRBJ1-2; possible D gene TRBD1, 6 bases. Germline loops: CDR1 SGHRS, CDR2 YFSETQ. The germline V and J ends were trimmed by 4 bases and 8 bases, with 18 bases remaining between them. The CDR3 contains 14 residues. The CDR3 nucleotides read TGCGCCAGCAGCGCCAGACAGGTGTTAGGGGGCTACACCTTC. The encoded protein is CASSARQVLGGYTF.

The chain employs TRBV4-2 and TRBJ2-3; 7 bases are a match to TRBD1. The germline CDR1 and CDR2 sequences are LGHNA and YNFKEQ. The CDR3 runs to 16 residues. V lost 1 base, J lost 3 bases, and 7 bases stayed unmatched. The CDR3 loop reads CASSQARTGGTDTQYF. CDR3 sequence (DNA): TGTGCCAGCAGCCAAGCAAGGACAGGCGGTACAGATACGCAGTATTTT.

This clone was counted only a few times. The chain's CDR3 is CASSRQGLNQPQHF. DNA for the CDR3: TGTGCCAGCAGTAGACAGGGGCTCAATCAGCCCCAGCATTTT. The chain is built from TRBV6-5 and TRBJ1-5, with 8 bases fitting TRBD1. The V and J ends lost 5 bases and 3 bases, in that order; junction bases with no gene match: 3. Germline loops: CDR1 MNHEY, CDR2 SVGAGI. The CDR3 covers 14 residues.

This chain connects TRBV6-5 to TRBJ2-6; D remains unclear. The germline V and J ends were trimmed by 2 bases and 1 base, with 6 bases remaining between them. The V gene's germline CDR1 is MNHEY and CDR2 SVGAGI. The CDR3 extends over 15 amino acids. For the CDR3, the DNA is TGTGCCAGCAGTTACGGGCCATCTGGGGCCAACGTCCTGACTTTC. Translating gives CASSYGPSGANVLTF.